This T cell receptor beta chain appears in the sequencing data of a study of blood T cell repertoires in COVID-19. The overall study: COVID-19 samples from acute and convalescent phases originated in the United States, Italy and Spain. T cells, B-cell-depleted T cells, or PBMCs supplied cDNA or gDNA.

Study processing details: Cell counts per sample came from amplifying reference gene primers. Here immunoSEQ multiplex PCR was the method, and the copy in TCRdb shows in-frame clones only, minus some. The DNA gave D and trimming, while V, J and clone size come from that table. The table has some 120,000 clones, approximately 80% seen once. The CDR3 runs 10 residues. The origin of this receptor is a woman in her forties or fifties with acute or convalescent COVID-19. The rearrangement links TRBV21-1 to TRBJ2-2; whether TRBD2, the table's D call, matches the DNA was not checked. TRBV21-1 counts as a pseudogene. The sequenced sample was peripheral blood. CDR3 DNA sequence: TGTGGCTTAGCCGCCGGGGAGCTGTTTTTT. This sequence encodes CGLAAGELFF.